This entry is about one TCR beta chain. As originally analysed: Reference gene primer amplification in the assay estimated nucleated cell counts. The data were produced by immunoSEQ multiplex PCR, yet TCRdb's version contains in-frame clones alone and is incomplete. That table supplies the V and J calls and clone size; D and trimming were determined from the DNA. The data show some 130,000 clones, with approximately 82% seen just once and roughly 9% held by the top ten. CDR3 length: 14 residues. Trimming removed 0 bases from V and 7 bases from J; junction bases left unmatched: 2. Per the germline V gene, CDR1 is MNHEY and CDR2 is SVGAGI. These data are taken from a study of blood T cell repertoires in COVID-19. Study at large: Donors in the United States, Italy and Spain gave samples during acute or convalescent COVID-19. From T cells, B-cell-depleted T cells, or PBMCs came the material, which was cDNA or gDNA.

The sequencing input was peripheral blood. This rearrangement joins TRBV6-5 to TRBJ2-1, with TRBD2 matching 8 bases. The receptor comes from a man aged 35-49 years with active or convalescent COVID-19. CDR3 protein: CASSYSSGGNEQFF. CDR3 nucleotide sequence: TGTGCCAGCAGTTACTCTTCGGGGGGGAATGAGCAGTTCTTC.